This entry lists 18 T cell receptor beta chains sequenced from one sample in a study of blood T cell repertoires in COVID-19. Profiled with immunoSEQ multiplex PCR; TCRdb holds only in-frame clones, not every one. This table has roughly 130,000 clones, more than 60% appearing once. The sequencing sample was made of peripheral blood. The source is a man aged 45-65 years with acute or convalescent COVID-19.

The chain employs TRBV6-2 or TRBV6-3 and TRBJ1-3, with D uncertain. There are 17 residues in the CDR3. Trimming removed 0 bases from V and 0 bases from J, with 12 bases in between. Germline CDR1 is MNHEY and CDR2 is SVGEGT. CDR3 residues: CASSYSSPGYSGNTIYF. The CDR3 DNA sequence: TGTGCCAGCAGTTACTCTAGTCCAGGCTACTCTGGAAACACCATATATTTT.

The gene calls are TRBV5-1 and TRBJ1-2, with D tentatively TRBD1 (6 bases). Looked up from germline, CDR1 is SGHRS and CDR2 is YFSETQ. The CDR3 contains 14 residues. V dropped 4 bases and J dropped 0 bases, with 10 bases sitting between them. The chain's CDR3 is CASSQDRANYGYTF. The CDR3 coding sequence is TGCGCCAGCAGCCAGGACAGAGCTAACTATGGCTACACCTTC.

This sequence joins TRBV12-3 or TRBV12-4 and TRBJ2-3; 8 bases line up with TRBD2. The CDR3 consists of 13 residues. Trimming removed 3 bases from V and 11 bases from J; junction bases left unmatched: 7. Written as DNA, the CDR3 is TGTGCCAGCAGTTTTGCTACCGGGGGGGGGCAGTATTTT. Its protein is CASSFATGGGQYF.

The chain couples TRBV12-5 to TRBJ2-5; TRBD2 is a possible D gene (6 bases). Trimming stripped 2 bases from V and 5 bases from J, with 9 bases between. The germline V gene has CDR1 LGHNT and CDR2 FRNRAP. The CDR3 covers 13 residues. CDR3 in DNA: TGTGCTAGTGGTTTGTACAGCGGGGAGACCCAGTACTTC. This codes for CASGLYSGETQYF.

CDR3 protein: CASTSRQQVAGELFF. The CDR3 coding sequence is TGCGCCAGCACCTCTCGACAGCAGGTTGCCGGGGAGCTGTTTTTT. The chain joins TRBV5-1 to TRBJ2-2, with a tentative D call TRBD1 (5 bases). V lost 6 bases and J lost 6, with 18 bases in between. The CDR3 spans 15 residues. CDR1 SGHRS and CDR2 YFSETQ come from the germline V gene. Filled out from reference TRBV5-1 and TRBJ2-2, the complete variable domain reads KAGVTQTPRYLIKTRGQQVTLSCSPISGHRSVSWYQQTPGQGLQFLFEYFSETQRNKGNFPGRFSGRQFSNSRSEMNVSTLELGDSALYLCASTSRQQVAGELFFGEGSRLTVL.

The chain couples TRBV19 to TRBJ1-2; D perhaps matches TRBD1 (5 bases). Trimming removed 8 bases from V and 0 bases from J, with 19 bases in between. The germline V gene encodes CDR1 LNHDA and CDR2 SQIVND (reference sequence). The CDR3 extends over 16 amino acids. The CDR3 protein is CASWNDGPGANYGYTF. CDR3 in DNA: TGTGCCAGTTGGAACGATGGGCCGGGGGCTAACTATGGCTACACCTTC.

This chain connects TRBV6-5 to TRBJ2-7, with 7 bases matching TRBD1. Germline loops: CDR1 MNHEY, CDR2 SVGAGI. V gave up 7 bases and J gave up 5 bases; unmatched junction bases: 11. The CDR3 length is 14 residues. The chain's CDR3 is CASTGRQGINEQYF. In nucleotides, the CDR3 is TGTGCCAGCACGGGGAGACAGGGTATCAACGAGCAGTACTTC.

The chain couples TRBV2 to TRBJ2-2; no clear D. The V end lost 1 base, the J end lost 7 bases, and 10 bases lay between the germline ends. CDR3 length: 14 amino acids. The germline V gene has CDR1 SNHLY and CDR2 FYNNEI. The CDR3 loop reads CASSEVVTIGELFF. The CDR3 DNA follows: TGTGCCAGCAGTGAAGTAGTTACTATCGGGGAGCTGTTTTTT. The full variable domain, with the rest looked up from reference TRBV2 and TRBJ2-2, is EPEVTQTPSHQVTQMGQEVILRCVPISNHLYFYWYRQILGQKVEFLVSFYNNEISEKSEIFDDQFSVERPDGSNFTLKIRSTKLEDSAMYFCASSEVVTIGELFFGEGSRLTVL.

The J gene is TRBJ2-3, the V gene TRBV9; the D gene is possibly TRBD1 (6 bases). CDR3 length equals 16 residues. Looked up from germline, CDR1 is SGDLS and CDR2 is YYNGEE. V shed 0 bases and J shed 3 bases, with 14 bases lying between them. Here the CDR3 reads CASSVGGGVGTDTQYF. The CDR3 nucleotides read TGTGCCAGCAGCGTAGGAGGGGGAGTGGGAACAGATACGCAGTATTTT.

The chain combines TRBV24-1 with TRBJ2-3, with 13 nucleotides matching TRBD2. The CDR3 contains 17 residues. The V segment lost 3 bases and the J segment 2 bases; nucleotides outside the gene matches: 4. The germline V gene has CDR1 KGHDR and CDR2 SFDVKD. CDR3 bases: TGTGCCACCAGTGATCAACTAGCGGGGGGGCTCACAGATACGCAGTATTTT. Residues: CATSDQLAGGLTDTQYF.

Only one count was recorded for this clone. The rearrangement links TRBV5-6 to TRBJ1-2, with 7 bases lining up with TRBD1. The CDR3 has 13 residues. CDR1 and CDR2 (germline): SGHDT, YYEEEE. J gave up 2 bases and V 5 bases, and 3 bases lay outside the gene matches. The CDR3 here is CASSRDRNYGYTF. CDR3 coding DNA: TGTGCCAGCAGTCGGGACAGAAACTATGGCTACACCTTC.

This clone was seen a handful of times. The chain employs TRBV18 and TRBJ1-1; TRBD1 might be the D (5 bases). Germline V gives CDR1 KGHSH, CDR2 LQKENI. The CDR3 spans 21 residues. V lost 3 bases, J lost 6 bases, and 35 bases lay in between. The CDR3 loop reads CASSPDRQLNTEATPSAEAFF. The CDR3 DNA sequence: TGTGCCAGCTCACCCGACAGACAGTTGAACACTGAAGCTACCCCGAGCGCTGAAGCTTTCTTT.

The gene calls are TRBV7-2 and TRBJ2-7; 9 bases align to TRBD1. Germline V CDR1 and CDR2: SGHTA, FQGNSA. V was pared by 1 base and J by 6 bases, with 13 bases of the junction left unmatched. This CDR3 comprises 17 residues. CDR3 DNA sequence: TGTGCCAGCAGCTTAGGTCATCCGGGACAGGGAGGGCCCGAGCAGTACGTC. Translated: CASSLGHPGQGGPEQYV.

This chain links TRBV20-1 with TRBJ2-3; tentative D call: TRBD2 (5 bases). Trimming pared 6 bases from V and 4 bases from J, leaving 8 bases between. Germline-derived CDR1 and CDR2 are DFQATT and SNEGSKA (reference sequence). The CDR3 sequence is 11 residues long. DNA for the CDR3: TGCAGTGCCCGGGGTCCAGATACGCAGTATTTT. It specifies CSARGPDTQYF.

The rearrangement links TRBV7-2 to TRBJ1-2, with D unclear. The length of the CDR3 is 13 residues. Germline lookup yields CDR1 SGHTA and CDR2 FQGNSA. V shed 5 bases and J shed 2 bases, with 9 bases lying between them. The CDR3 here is CASSLDLNYGYTF. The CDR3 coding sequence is TGTGCCAGCAGCCTGGACTTAAACTATGGCTACACCTTC.

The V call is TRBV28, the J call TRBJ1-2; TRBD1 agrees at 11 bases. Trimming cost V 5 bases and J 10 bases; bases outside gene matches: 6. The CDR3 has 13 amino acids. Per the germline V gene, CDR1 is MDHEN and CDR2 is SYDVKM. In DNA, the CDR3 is TGTGCCAGCAGTCCCTCGGGACAGGGGGTCTACACCTTC. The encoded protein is CASSPSGQGVYTF.

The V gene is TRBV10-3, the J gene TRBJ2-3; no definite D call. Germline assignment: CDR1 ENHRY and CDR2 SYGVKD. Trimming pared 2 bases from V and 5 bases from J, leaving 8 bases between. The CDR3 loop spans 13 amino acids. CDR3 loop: CAISEVRGDTQYF. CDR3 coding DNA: TGTGCCATCAGTGAGGTGAGAGGAGATACGCAGTATTTT.

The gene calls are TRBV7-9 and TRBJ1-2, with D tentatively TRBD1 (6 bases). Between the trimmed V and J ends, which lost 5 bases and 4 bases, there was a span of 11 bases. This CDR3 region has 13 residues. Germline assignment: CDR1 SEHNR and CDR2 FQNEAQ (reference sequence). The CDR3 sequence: CASSRRDIYGYTF. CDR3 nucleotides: TGTGCCAGCAGCCGCCGGGACATCTATGGCTACACCTTC.